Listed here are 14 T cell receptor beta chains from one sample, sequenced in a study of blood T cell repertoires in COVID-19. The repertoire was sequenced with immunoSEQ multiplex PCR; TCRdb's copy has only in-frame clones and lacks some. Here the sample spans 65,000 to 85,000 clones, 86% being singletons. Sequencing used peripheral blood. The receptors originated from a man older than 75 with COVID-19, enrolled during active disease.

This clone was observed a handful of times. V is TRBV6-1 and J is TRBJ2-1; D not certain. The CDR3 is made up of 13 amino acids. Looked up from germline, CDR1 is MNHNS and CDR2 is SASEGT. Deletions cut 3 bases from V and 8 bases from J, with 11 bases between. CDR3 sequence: CASSEGYGDEQFF. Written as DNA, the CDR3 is TGTGCCAGCAGTGAGGGTTATGGAGATGAGCAGTTCTTC.

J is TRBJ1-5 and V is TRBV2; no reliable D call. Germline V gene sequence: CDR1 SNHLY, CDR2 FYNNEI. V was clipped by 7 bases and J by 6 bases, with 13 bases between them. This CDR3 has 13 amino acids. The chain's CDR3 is CASNGEVGQPQHF. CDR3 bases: TGTGCCAGCAACGGGGAGGTCGGTCAGCCCCAGCATTTT.

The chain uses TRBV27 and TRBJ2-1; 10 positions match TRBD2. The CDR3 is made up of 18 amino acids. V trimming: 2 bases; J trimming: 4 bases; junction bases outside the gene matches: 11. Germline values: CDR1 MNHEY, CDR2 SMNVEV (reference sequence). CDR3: CASSLGMSSGGRYNEQFF. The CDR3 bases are TGTGCCAGCAGTTTAGGTATGAGTAGCGGGGGGCGGTACAATGAGCAGTTCTTC.

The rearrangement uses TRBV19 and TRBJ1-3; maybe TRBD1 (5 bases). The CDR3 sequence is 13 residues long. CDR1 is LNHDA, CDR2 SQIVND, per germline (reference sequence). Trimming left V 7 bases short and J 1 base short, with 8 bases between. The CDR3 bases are TGTGCCAGTACCAGGGATTCTGGAAACACCATATATTTT. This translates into CASTRDSGNTIYF.

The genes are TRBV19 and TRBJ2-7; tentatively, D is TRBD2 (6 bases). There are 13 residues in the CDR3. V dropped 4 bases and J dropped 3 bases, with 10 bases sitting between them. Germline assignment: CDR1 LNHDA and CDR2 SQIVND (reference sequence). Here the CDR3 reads CASSTSGGYEQYF. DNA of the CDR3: TGTGCCAGTAGTACCTCCGGGGGCTACGAGCAGTACTTC. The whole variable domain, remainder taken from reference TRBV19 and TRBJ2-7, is DGGITQSPKYLFRKEGQNVTLSCEQNLNHDAMYWYRQDPGQGLRLIYYSQIVNDFQKGDIAEGYSVSREKKESFPLTVTSAQKNPTAFYLCASSTSGGYEQYFGPGTRLTVT.

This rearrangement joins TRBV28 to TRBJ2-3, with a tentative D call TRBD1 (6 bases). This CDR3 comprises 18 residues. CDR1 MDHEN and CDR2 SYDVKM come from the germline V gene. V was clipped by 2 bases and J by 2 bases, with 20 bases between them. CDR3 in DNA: TGTGCCAGCAGTTTAGGAATTGGTCGGACAGACGACACAGATACGCAGTATTTT. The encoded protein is CASSLGIGRTDDTDTQYF. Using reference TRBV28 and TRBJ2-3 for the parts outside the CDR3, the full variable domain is DVKVTQSSRYLVKRTGEKVFLECVQDMDHENMFWYRQDPGLGLRLIYFSYDVKMKEKGDIPEGYSVSREKKERFSLILESASTNQTSMYLCASSLGIGRTDDTDTQYFGPGTRLTVL.

This chain's CDR3 is CASSVGVGEAFF. In DNA, the CDR3 is TGTGCCAGCAGCGTAGGTGTCGGGGAAGCTTTCTTT. The chain carries TRBV9 and TRBJ1-1; D gene unclear. The CDR3 runs to 12 residues. Deletions cut 0 bases from V and 8 bases from J, with 8 bases between. Germline V gene lookup returns CDR1 SGDLS and CDR2 YYNGEE.

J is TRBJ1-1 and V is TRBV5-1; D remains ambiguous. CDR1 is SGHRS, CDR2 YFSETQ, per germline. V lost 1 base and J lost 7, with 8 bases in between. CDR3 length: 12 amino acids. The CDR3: CASSLNTVEAFF. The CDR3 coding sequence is TGCGCCAGCAGCTTGAATACAGTTGAAGCTTTCTTT.

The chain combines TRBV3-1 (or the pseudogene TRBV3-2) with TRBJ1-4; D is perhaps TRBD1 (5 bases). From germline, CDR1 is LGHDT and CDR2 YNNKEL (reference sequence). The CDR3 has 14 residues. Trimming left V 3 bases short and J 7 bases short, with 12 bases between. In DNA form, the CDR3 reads TGTGCCAGCAGCCAGGGGGGAGTGGGTGAAAAACTGTTTTTT. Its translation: CASSQGGVGEKLFF.

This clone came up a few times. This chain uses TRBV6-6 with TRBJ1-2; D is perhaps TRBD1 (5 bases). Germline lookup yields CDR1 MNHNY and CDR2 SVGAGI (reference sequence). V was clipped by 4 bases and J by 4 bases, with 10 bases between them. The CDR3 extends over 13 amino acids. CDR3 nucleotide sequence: TGTGCCAGCAGTTCCGGGGGGGTCTATGGCTACACCTTC. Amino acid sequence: CASSSGGVYGYTF.

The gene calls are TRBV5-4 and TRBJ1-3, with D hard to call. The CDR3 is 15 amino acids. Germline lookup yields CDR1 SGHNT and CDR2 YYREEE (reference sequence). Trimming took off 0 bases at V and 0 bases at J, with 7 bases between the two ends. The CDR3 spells CASSLGQDSGNTIYF. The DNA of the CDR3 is TGTGCCAGCAGCTTGGGACAAGACTCTGGAAACACCATATATTTT.

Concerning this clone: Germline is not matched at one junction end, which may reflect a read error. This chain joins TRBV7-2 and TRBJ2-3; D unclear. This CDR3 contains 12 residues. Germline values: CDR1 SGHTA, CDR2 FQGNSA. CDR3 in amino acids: CASSLRGYTPYF. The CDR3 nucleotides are TGTGCCAGCAGCTTGAGAGGTTATACGCCGTATTTT.

CDR3 sequence: CASSLLGQGLTDTQYF. CDR3 nucleotide sequence: TGTGCCAGCAGTTTACTAGGACAGGGTCTAACAGATACGCAGTATTTT. The chain uses TRBV11-2 and TRBJ2-3; 8 bases agree with TRBD1. CDR1 and CDR2 from the germline V gene are SGHAT and FQNNGV. This CDR3 is 16 amino acids long. With 6 bases clipped from V and 3 bases from J, the junction kept 11 bases outside the gene matches.

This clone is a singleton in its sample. CDR3 amino acids: CAISEAEAGNTGELFF. The CDR3 DNA follows: TGTGCCATCAGTGAGGCGGAGGCGGGGAACACCGGGGAGCTGTTTTTT. This sequence joins TRBV10-3 and TRBJ2-2, with D possibly TRBD2 on 5 matching bases. CDR1 and CDR2 from the germline V gene are ENHRY and SYGVKD. V dropped 2 bases and J dropped 1 base, with 11 bases sitting between them. The CDR3 is 16 amino acids.